A single sample gave rise to the 20 T cell receptor beta chains below, sequenced in a study of early T cells in non-severe SARS-CoV-2 infection. MiXCR was run by TCRdb on the 5' RACE reads, yielding one entry per CDR3 protein. This repertoire shows 100,000 to 120,000 distinct CDR3 sequences, around 10% found once; its top ten account for 2.5% to 4%. Input material: whole blood. The receptors shown here come from an adult who was a healthcare worker with PCR-confirmed SARS-CoV-2 infection or an uninfected control (not recorded which).

The rearrangement uses TRBV28 and TRBJ1-2; 9 bases map to TRBD1. Trimming took 6 bases from V and 4 from J; bases not matched to a gene: 0. The CDR3 covers 12 residues. CDR1 and CDR2 (germline): MDHEN, SYDVKM. In DNA form, the CDR3 reads TGTGCCAGCAGGACAGGGGGCTATGGCTACACCTTC. As protein: CASRTGGYGYTF.

CDR3 DNA: TGCAGTGCTAGCGGCCTAGCGGGCACAGATACGCAGTATTTT. It codes for CSASGLAGTDTQYF. The chain couples TRBV20-1 to TRBJ2-3, with TRBD2 matching over 7 bases. Germline CDR1 reads DFQATT; CDR2 reads SNEGSKA (reference sequence). V gave up 3 bases and J gave up 1 base; unmatched junction bases: 4. The CDR3 length is 14 residues.

This clonotype was counted only a few times. The chain carries TRBV3-1 and TRBJ2-7; the D is unclear. The ends were cut back, 0 bases at V and 6 bases at J, with 9 bases in the middle. The CDR3 runs 13 residues. The germline V gene has CDR1 LGHDT and CDR2 YNNKEL (reference sequence). CDR3 nucleotide sequence: TGTGCCAGCAGCCAAGATTGGTCTACCGAGCAGTACTTC. Encoded protein: CASSQDWSTEQYF.

This clonotype was detected a few times. The chain joins TRBV11-1 to TRBJ2-1, with D maybe TRBD1 (6 bases). The germline V gene encodes CDR1 SGHAT and CDR2 FQDESV (reference sequence). The length of the CDR3 is 18 residues. Trimming pared 3 bases from V and 5 bases from J, leaving 23 bases between. The CDR3 DNA reads TGTGCCAGCAGCTTCTCTTCCGTGGGGGCAGCGAACAACAATGAGCAGTTCTTC. It yields the protein CASSFSSVGAANNNEQFF.

This clonotype has a single count. A read error is possible here, since a much larger clone lies one base away. The V call is TRBV12-3 or TRBV12-4, the J call TRBJ1-6; 9 nucleotides match TRBD1. CDR3 length equals 15 residues. The DNA of the CDR3 is TGTGCCAGCTGTTTAAGGACAGGGGAACGCTCACCCCTCCACTTT. Residues: CASCLRTGERSPLHF.

This clonotype was counted only a few times. The V gene is TRBV18, the J gene TRBJ2-1, with 8 positions matching TRBD1. V lost 2 bases and J lost 4; bases outside the gene matches: 1. Germline V gene data show CDR1 as KGHSH and CDR2 as LQKENI. This CDR3 comprises 14 residues. The CDR3 is CASSPGTGYNEQFF. The DNA of the CDR3 is TGTGCCAGCTCACCAGGGACAGGATACAATGAGCAGTTCTTC.

This clonotype appeared a few times. V usage is TRBV29-1 and J usage is TRBJ2-1; maybe TRBD2 (6 bases). Germline-derived CDR1 and CDR2 are SQVTM and ANQGSEA. Trimming took off 4 bases at V and 1 base at J, with 11 bases between the two ends. This CDR3 region has 14 residues. The CDR3 DNA sequence: TGCAGCGTTGGCAGTGGGGGGTCCTACAATGAGCAGTTCTTC. This encodes CSVGSGGSYNEQFF.

This clonotype was recorded many times. The gene calls are TRBV5-6 and TRBJ2-7; 7 positions agree with TRBD1. Trimming cost V 1 base and J 8 bases; bases outside gene matches: 9. Germline CDR1 SGHDT, CDR2 YYEEEE. This CDR3 region has 14 residues. The CDR3 sequence: CASSLSGTDTKQYF. CDR3 bases: TGTGCCAGCAGCTTGAGTGGGACAGACACGAAGCAGTACTTC.

This clonotype appeared a few times. The rearrangement joins TRBV7-6 to TRBJ2-3; TRBD2 agrees at 9 bases. Trimming took 5 bases from V and 1 from J; bases not matched to a gene: 10. Germline lookup yields CDR1 SGHVS and CDR2 FNYEAQ. The CDR3 covers 17 residues. Here the CDR3 DNA reads TGTGCCAGCAGCCACGCGGGGGGGGTGATCGGCACAGATACGCAGTATTTT. This gives the protein CASSHAGGVIGTDTQYF.

This clonotype was seen a few times. V gene TRBV10-3 combines with J gene TRBJ1-2; no reliable D call. The CDR3 length is 14 residues. V lost 6 bases and J 2 bases, leaving 13 bases between the germline ends. Germline V gene data show CDR1 as ENHRY and CDR2 as SYGVKD. Here the CDR3 reads CAIRAGGQNYGYTF. CDR3 sequence (DNA): TGTGCCATCAGGGCAGGCGGGCAGAACTATGGCTACACCTTC.

Ten or more counts support this clonotype. V gene TRBV4-1 combines with J gene TRBJ2-2; D unclear. The germline V gene encodes CDR1 MGHRA and CDR2 YSYEKL. Trimming left V 0 bases short and J 5 bases short, with 10 bases between. The CDR3 loop spans 15 amino acids. The CDR3 DNA sequence: TGCGCCAGCAGCCAAGATCCACGGGCTACCGGGGAGCTGTTTTTT. As protein: CASSQDPRATGELFF.

This clonotype showed up many times. The rearrangement uses TRBV6-1 and TRBJ2-4; no definite D call. The ends were cut back, 3 bases at V and 0 bases at J, with 21 bases in the middle. Germline CDR1 reads MNHNS; CDR2 reads SASEGT. The CDR3 contains 19 residues. The DNA of the CDR3 is TGTGCCAGCAGTGATTGGAAATTGGCTCTTCCCTTAGCCAAAAACATTCAGTACTTC. This encodes CASSDWKLALPLAKNIQYF.

This clonotype was seen many times. V and J are TRBV7-9 and TRBJ1-6; D call uncertain. The germline V and J ends were trimmed by 6 bases and 5 bases, with 5 bases remaining between them. The CDR3 sequence is 12 residues long. Looked up from germline, CDR1 is SEHNR and CDR2 is FQNEAQ (reference sequence). The CDR3 DNA reads as TGTGCCAGCAGTCCGAATAATTCACCCCTCCACTTT. Its translation: CASSPNNSPLHF. Supplemented by reference TRBV7-9 and TRBJ1-6, the full variable domain reads DTGVSQNPRHKITKRGQNVTFRCDPISEHNRLYWYRQTLGQGPEFLTYFQNEAQLEKSRLLSDRFSAERPKGSFSTLEIQRTEQGDSAMYLCASSPNNSPLHFGNGTRLTVT.

This clonotype was counted between two and nine times. The chain joins TRBV27 to TRBJ2-5, with 8 bases fitting TRBD2. The CDR3 has 16 residues. In germline, CDR1 is MNHEY, CDR2 SMNVEV (reference sequence). The J segment lost 2 bases and the V segment lost 5 bases, leaving 10 bases of the junction unmatched. CDR3 sequence reads: CASSNRPGLGQETQYF. For the CDR3, the DNA is TGTGCCAGCAGTAATAGACCGGGACTAGGACAAGAGACCCAGTACTTC.

This sequence joins TRBV10-1 and TRBJ2-2; the match to TRBD2 covers 10 bases. V was pared by 5 bases and J by 4 bases, with 7 bases of the junction left unmatched. CDR3 length equals 16 residues. Germline lookup yields CDR1 WNHNN and CDR2 SYGVQD (reference sequence). CDR3: CASSSETSGRTGELFF. In nucleotides, the CDR3 is TGCGCCAGCAGTTCGGAGACTAGCGGGCGCACCGGGGAGCTGTTTTTT.

The chain combines TRBV5-4 with TRBJ1-2; D is unclear. This CDR3 is built from 14 residues. V lost 3 bases to trimming and J lost 0 bases, with 9 bases between them. Germline V gene sequence: CDR1 SGHNT, CDR2 YYREEE (reference sequence). The CDR3 coding sequence is TGTGCCAGCAGCTCCCCGACACCTAACTATGGCTACACCTTC. Its translation is CASSSPTPNYGYTF.

At least ten counts were recorded for this clonotype. CDR3 nucleotides: TGTGCCAGCACCGAGACTCGGGGCACTGAAGCTTTCTTT. As protein: CASTETRGTEAFF. J is TRBJ1-1 and V is TRBV6-5; D unclear. V was shortened by 7 bases and J by 4 bases, with 13 bases between the two germline ends. The CDR3 has 13 residues. In germline, CDR1 is MNHEY, CDR2 SVGAGI.

This clonotype was recorded a few times. The J gene is TRBJ2-3, the V gene TRBV7-3; possibly TRBD1 for D (6 bases). The CDR3 has 13 residues. Deletions cut 4 bases from V and 5 bases from J, with 10 bases between. Germline assignment: CDR1 SGHTA and CDR2 FQGTGA. The CDR3 loop reads CASSSTGIDTQYF. The CDR3 DNA reads as TGTGCCAGCAGCTCCACAGGGATAGATACGCAGTATTTT.

This clonotype has just a few counts. The chain carries TRBV6-6 and TRBJ1-2; TRBD1 might be the D (6 bases). Trimming took off 3 bases at V and 5 bases at J, with 22 bases between the two ends. The CDR3 contains 17 residues. The germline CDR1 and CDR2 sequences are MNHNY and SVGAGI (reference sequence). The DNA for the CDR3 is TGTGCCAGCAGTTATGGGGGGCTGCGAGACCAAATTTATGGCTACACCTTC. It is translated as CASSYGGLRDQIYGYTF.

This clonotype was seen only a few times. The rearrangement links TRBV20-1 to TRBJ2-1, with 7 bases aligning to TRBD2. CDR1 and CDR2 from the germline V gene are DFQATT and SNEGSKA (reference sequence). This CDR3 comprises 15 residues. The V and J ends lost 4 bases and 5 bases, in that order; junction bases with no gene match: 11. The CDR3 is CSAIYSTSLDNEQFF. The CDR3 DNA reads TGCAGTGCTATTTACTCGACTAGCTTGGACAATGAGCAGTTCTTC.